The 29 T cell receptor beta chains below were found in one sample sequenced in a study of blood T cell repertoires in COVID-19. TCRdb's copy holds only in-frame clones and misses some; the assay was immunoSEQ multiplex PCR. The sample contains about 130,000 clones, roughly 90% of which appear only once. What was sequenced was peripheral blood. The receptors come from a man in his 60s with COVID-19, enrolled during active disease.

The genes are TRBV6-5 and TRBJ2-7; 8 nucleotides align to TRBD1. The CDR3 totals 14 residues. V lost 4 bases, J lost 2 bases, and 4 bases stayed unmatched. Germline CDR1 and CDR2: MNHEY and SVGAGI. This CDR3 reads CASSSGTGTYEQYF. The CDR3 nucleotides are TGTGCCAGCAGTTCCGGGACAGGAACCTACGAGCAGTACTTC.

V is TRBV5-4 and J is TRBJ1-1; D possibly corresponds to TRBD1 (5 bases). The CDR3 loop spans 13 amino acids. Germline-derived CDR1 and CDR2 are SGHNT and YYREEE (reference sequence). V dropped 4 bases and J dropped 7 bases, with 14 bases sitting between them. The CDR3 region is CASSQHQGGEAFF. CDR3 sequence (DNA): TGTGCCAGCAGCCAGCACCAGGGCGGTGAAGCTTTCTTT.

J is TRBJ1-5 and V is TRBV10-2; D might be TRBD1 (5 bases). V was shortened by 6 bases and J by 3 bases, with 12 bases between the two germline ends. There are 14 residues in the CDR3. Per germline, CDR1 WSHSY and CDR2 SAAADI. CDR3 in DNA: TGCGCCAGCAGGCCGGGGGGAGACAATCAGCCCCAGCATTTT. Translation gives CASRPGGDNQPQHF.

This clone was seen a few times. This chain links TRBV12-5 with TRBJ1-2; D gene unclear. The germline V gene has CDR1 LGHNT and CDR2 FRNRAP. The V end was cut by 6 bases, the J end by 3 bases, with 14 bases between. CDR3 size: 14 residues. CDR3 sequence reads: CASGQDFGDYGYTF. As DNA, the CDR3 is TGTGCTAGTGGCCAGGACTTCGGCGACTATGGCTACACCTTC.

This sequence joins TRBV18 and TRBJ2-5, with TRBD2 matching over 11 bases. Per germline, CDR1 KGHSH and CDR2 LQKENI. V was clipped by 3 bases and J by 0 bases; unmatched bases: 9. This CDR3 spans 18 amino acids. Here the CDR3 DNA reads TGTGCCAGCTCACCCCTAACGACTAGCGGGGCAAACCAAGAGACCCAGTACTTC. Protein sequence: CASSPLTTSGANQETQYF.

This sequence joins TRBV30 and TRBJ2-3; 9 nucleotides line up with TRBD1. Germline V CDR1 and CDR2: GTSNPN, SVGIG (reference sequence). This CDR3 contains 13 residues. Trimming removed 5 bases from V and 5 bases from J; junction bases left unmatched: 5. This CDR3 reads CAWGGQGGDTQYF. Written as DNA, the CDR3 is TGTGCCTGGGGGGGACAGGGTGGAGATACGCAGTATTTT.

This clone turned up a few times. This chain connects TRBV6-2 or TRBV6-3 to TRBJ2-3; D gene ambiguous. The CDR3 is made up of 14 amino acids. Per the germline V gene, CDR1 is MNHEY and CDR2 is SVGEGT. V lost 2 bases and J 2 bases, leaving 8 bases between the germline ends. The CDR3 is CASSYIQTTDTQYF. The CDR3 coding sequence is TGTGCCAGCAGTTACATACAGACCACAGATACGCAGTATTTT.

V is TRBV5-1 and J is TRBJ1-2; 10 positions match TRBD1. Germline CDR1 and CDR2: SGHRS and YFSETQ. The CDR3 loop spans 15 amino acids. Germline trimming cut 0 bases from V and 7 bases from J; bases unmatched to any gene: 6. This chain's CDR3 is CASSLAQGQGFGYTF. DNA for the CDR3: TGCGCCAGCAGCTTGGCTCAGGGACAGGGGTTTGGCTACACCTTC.

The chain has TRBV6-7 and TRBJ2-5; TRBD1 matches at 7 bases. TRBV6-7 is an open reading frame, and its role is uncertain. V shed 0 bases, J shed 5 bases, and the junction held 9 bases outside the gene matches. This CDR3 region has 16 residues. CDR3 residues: CASSYSNTGVLETQYF. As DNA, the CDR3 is TGTGCCAGCAGTTACTCGAATACAGGGGTGTTGGAGACCCAGTACTTC.

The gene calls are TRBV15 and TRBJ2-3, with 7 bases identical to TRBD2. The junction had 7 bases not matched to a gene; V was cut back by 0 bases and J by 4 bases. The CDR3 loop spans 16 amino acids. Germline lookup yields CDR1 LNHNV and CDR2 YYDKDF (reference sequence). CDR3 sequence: CATSRDRAGRADTQYF. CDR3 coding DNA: TGTGCCACCAGCAGAGATCGGGCAGGGAGGGCAGATACGCAGTATTTT.

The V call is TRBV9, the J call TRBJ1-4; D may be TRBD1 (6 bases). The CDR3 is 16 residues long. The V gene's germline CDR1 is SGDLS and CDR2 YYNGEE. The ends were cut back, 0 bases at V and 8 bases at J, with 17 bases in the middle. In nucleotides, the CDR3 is TGTGCCAGCAGCGTAGGGGAGGGGGTAAAGGGAGAAAAACTGTTTTTT. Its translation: CASSVGEGVKGEKLFF.

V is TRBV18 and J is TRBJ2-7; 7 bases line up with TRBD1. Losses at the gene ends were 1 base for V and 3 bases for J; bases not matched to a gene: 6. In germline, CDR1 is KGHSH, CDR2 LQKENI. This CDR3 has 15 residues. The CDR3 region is CASSPLDRAGYEQYF. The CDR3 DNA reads TGTGCCAGCTCACCACTCGACAGGGCCGGCTACGAGCAGTACTTC.

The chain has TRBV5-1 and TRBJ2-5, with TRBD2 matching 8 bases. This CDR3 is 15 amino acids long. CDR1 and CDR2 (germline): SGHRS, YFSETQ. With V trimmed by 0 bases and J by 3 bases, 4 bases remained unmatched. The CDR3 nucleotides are TGCGCCAGCAGCTTGGCGGGGGGGCCGGAAGAGACCCAGTACTTC. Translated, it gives CASSLAGGPEETQYF.

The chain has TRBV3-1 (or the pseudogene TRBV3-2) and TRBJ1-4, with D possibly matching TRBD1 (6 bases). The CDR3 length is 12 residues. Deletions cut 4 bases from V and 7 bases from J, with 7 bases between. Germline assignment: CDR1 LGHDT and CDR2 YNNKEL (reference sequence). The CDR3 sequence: CASSRRGEKLFF. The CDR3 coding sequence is TGTGCCAGCAGCCGCAGGGGTGAAAAACTGTTTTTT.

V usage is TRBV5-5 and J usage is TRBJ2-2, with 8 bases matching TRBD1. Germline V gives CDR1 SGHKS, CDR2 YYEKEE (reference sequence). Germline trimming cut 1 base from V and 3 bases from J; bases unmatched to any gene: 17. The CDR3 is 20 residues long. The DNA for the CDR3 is TGTGCCAGCAGCTTGCGCCCCACTGGATGGGACAGGAGATACACCGGGGAGCTGTTTTTT. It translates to CASSLRPTGWDRRYTGELFF. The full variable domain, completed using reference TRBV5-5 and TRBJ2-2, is DAGVTQSPTHLIKTRGQQVTLRCSPISGHKSVSWYQQVLGQGPQFIFQYYEKEERGRGNFPDRFSARQFPNYSSELNVNALLLGDSALYLCASSLRPTGWDRRYTGELFFGEGSRLTVL.

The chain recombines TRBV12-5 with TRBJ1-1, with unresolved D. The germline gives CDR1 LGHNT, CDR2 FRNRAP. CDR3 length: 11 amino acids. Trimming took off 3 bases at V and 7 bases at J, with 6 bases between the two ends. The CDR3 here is CASGLADEAFF. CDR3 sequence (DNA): TGTGCTAGTGGTTTAGCCGATGAAGCTTTCTTT.

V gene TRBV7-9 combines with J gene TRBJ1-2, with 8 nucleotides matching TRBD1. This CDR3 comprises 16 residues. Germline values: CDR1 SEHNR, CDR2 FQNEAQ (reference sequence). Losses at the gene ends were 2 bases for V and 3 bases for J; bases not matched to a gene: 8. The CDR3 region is CASSLFPDRVDYGYTF. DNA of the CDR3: TGTGCCAGCAGCTTATTCCCGGACAGGGTTGACTATGGCTACACCTTC.

The CDR3 DNA follows: TGTGCCAGCAGTGGGGAGACTGAAGCTTTCTTT. The encoded protein is CASSGETEAFF. The J gene is TRBJ1-1, the V gene TRBV6-4, with D hard to call. Trimming shortened V by 4 bases and J by 5 bases, and 5 bases separated the two germline ends. The CDR3 sequence is 11 residues long. Per the germline V gene, CDR1 is MRHNA and CDR2 is SNTAGT.

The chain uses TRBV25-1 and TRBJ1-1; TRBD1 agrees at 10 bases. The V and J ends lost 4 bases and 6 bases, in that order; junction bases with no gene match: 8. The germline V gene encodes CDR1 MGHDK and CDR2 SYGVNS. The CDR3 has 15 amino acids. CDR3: CASSVSGTGVSEAFF. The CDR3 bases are TGTGCCAGCAGTGTCTCCGGGACAGGGGTCTCTGAAGCTTTCTTT.

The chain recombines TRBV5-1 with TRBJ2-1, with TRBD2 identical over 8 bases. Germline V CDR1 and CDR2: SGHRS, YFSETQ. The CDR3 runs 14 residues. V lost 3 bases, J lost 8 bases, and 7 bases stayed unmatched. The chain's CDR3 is CASSSGTSGDEQFF. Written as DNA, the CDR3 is TGCGCCAGCAGCTCCGGGACTAGTGGCGATGAGCAGTTCTTC.

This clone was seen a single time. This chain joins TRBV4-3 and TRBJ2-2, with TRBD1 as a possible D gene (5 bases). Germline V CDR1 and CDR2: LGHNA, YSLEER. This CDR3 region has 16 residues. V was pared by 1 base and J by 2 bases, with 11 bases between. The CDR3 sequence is CASSQGSGQNTGELFF. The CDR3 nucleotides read TGCGCCAGCAGCCAAGGTTCAGGACAAAACACCGGGGAGCTGTTTTTT.

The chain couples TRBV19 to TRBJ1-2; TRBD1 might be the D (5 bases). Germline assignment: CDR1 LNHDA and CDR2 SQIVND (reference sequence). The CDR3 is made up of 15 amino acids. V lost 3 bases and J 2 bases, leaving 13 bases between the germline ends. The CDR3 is CASSIKREGNYGYTF. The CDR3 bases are TGTGCCAGTAGTATCAAGAGGGAGGGGAACTATGGCTACACCTTC. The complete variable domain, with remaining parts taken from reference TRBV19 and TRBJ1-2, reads DGGITQSPKYLFRKEGQNVTLSCEQNLNHDAMYWYRQDPGQGLRLIYYSQIVNDFQKGDIAEGYSVSREKKESFPLTVTSAQKNPTAFYLCASSIKREGNYGYTFGSGTRLTVV.

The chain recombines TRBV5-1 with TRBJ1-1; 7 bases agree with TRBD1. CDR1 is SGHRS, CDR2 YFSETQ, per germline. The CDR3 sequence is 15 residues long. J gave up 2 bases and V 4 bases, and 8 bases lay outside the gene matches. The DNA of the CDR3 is TGCGCCAGCAGCCCCCGGACAGGAGCTAACACTGAAGCTTTCTTT. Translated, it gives CASSPRTGANTEAFF.

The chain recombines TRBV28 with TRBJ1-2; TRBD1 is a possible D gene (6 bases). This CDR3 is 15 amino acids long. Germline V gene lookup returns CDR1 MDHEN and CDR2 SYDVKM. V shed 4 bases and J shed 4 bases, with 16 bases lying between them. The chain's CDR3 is CASSSYRASGYGYTF. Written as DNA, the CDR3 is TGTGCCAGCAGTTCCTACAGGGCATCGGGCTATGGCTACACCTTC.

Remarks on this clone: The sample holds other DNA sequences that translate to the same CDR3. The CDR3, as DNA: TGTGCCAGCAGCTCACGAGGAACGTATGGCTACACCTTC. Translated: CASSSRGTYGYTF. This chain uses TRBV13 with TRBJ1-2; D is unresolved. Deletions cut 4 bases from V and 5 bases from J, with 11 bases between. The length of the CDR3 is 13 residues. Per the germline V gene, CDR1 is PRHDT and CDR2 is FYEKMQ (reference sequence).

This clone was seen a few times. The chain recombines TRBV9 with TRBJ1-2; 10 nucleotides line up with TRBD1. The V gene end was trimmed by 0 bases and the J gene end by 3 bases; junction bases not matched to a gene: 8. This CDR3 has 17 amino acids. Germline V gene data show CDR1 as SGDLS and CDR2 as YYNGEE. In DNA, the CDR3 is TGTGCCAGCAGCGTAGGACAGGGGGCGCGGGAGGACTATGGCTACACCTTC. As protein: CASSVGQGAREDYGYTF.

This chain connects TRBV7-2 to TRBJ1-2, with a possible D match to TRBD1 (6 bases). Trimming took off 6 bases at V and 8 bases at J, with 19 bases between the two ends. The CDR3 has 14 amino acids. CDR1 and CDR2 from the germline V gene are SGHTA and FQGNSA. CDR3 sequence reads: CASSPYGSDRGYTF. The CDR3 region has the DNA TGTGCCAGCAGTCCATATGGGTCCGACAGGGGCTACACCTTC. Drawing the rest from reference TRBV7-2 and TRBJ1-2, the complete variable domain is GAGVSQSPSNKVTEKGKDVELRCDPISGHTALYWYRQSLGQGLEFLIYFQGNSAPDKSGLPSDRFSAERTGGSVSTLTIQRTQQEDSAVYLCASSPYGSDRGYTFGSGTRLTVV.

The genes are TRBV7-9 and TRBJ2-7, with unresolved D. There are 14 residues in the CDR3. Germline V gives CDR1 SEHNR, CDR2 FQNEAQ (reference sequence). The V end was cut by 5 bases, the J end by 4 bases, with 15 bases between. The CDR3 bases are TGTGCCAGCAGCGCGACACGGTCCGAATACGAGCAGTACTTC. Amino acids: CASSATRSEYEQYF.

In nucleotides, the CDR3 is TGCGCCAGCAGCTTGGGACAAAACTACGAGCAGTACTTC. Encoded protein: CASSLGQNYEQYF. V and J are TRBV5-1 and TRBJ2-7, with D unclear. This CDR3 is 13 amino acids long. The V gene lost 0 bases and the J gene lost 3 bases, with 7 bases spanning the gap. Germline V gene data show CDR1 as SGHRS and CDR2 as YFSETQ.